The T cell receptor beta chain under discussion was sequenced for a study of T cell changes during pregnancy in multiple sclerosis. Here immunoSEQ multiplex PCR was the method, and the copy in TCRdb shows in-frame clones only, minus some. The sample consists of 35,000 to 45,000 clones, approximately 92% of them appearing once. The CDR3 spans 13 residues. After removal of 6 bases from V and 3 bases from J, the junction contained 1 base not matched to a gene. Germline CDR1 and CDR2: MDHEN and SYDVKM. The rearrangement uses TRBV28 and TRBJ1-4; 7 nucleotides agree with TRBD1. This clonotype was sampled from a female donor with multiple sclerosis, enrolled in a pregnancy study. The specimen comprised peripheral blood, sampled before pregnancy. This CDR3 reads CASRGQPNEKLFF. The DNA of the CDR3 is TGTGCCAGCAGGGGACAGCCTAATGAAAAACTGTTTTTT.